The rows below give T cell receptor beta chains drawn from one sample of a study of blood T cell repertoires in COVID-19. The repertoire was sequenced with immunoSEQ multiplex PCR; TCRdb's copy has only in-frame clones and lacks some. The profile shows tens of thousands of clones, about 90% of them singletons. The specimen was peripheral blood. The source of these receptors is a man in his forties or fifties with COVID-19, enrolled during active disease. The CDR3 runs from the conserved cysteine through the conserved F or W. Fields, in order: J gene, V gene, clone size, CDR3 length, D gene, CDR3 DNA, CDR3 protein. The D gene is left open where the match is weak. Clone size is not always given. Where it is, it says once, few, many or a class for expanded clones.

TRBJ2-1	TRBV29-1	-	14	TRBD1	TGCAGCGTTGAAGATGGACAGGTTCACAATGAGCAGTTCTTC	CSVEDGQVHNEQFF
TRBJ2-1	TRBV4-3	-	15	TRBD1	TGCGCCAGCAGCCTGAATGGACAGGGAAACAATGAGCAGTTCTTC	CASSLNGQGNNEQFF
TRBJ2-5	TRBV6-6	once	16	TRBD2	TGTGCCAGCAGTTTGCCTAGCGGGAGGCCGGGAGAGACCCAGTACTTC	CASSLPSGRPGETQYF
TRBJ1-5	TRBV6-1	-	14	-	TGTGCCAGCAGTGAAGCTTGGGGGGGTCAGCCCCAGCATTTT	CASSEAWGGQPQHF
TRBJ2-7	TRBV6-5	few	14	TRBD2	TGTGCCAGCACCACACTAGCGGGAGCATCCGAGCAGTACTTC	CASTTLAGASEQYF
TRBJ1-5	TRBV5-1	-	14	TRBD1	TGCGCCAGCAGCTGGACAGGGGGCAATCAGCCCCAGCATTTT	CASSWTGGNQPQHF
TRBJ2-3	TRBV20-1	-	15	-	TGCAGTGCTAGTTTACAGGGCGGGAGCACAGATACGCAGTATTTT	CSASLQGGSTDTQYF
TRBJ2-5	TRBV28	-	15	TRBD2	TGTGCCAGCATCTCGCGACTAGCGGGAGTTGAGACCCAGTACTTC	CASISRLAGVETQYF
TRBJ2-5	TRBV11-3	-	14	-	TGTGCCAGCAGCTCGGGACAGGGACTAGGGACCCAGTACTTC	CASSSGQGLGTQYF
TRBJ1-3	TRBV5-1	-	14	TRBD1	TGCGCCAGCAGCTTGGACAGGGGAGGAAACACCATATATTTT	CASSLDRGGNTIYF
TRBJ2-3	TRBV5-1	-	16	TRBD2	TGCGCCAGCAGCCCACGGACTAGCGGGGTCACAGATACGCAGTATTTT	CASSPRTSGVTDTQYF
TRBJ2-7	TRBV24-1	few	12	-	TGTGCCACCATGACACGGGACTACGAGCAGTACTTC	CATMTRDYEQYF
TRBJ1-5	TRBV7-8	-	13	-	TGTGCCAGCAGCTTAAGGCCGGGACAGCCCCAGCATTTT	CASSLRPGQPQHF
TRBJ2-1	TRBV7-8	-	14	-	TGTGCCAGCAGCTTACTCCGGGATAGAAGCGAGCAGTTCTTC	CASSLLRDRSEQFF
TRBJ2-2	TRBV6-5	-	15	TRBD1	TGTGCCAGCAGTTATAGACAGGGAAACACCGGGGAGCTGTTTTTT	CASSYRQGNTGELFF
TRBJ1-4	TRBV10-3	-	14	TRBD1	TGTGCCATCAGTGAGAGGACAGGGTCGGAGGAACTGTTTTTT	CAISERTGSEELFF
TRBJ1-2	TRBV18	-	14	-	TGTGCCAGCTCACTAAGGGGCCGGGACTATGGCTACACCTTC	CASSLRGRDYGYTF
TRBJ1-2	TRBV9	-	15	-	TGTGCCAGCAGCCCCGGGAACGCGGGGGACTATGGCTACACCTTC	CASSPGNAGDYGYTF
TRBJ2-7	TRBV28	once	14	TRBD1	TGTGCCAGCAGTACGACAGGGGGCGCGGTCGAGCAGTACTTC	CASSTTGGAVEQYF
TRBJ1-6	TRBV5-1	-	14	TRBD1	TGCGCCAGCAGCTTGGCCGACAGGGTTTCACCCCTCCACTTT	CASSLADRVSPLHF
TRBJ1-1	TRBV29-1	-	12	TRBD1	TGCAGCGCTGGGACAGGGAACACTGAAGCTTTCTTT	CSAGTGNTEAFF
TRBJ2-3	TRBV3-1/TRBV3-2	-	17	TRBD2	TGTGCCAGCAGCCAAGATCTAGCGGGAGGGCCAACTGATACGCAGTATTTT	CASSQDLAGGPTDTQYF
TRBJ2-7	TRBV28	-	16	-	TGTGCCAGCAGTTTATCTACAGGTTTGGGTGGCTACGAGCAGTACTTC	CASSLSTGLGGYEQYF
TRBJ1-2	TRBV4-1	few	16	-	TGCGCCAGCAGCCATCTACCCGCGGGAGGCTTCTATGGCTACACCTTC	CASSHLPAGGFYGYTF
TRBJ2-1	TRBV7-7	-	13	TRBD1	TGTGCCAGCAGCCCGGACAGGGCCAATGAGCAGTTCTTC	CASSPDRANEQFF
TRBJ1-1	TRBV9	once	13	-	TGTGCCAGCAGCGTAGGCCTGAGCACTGAAGCTTTCTTT	CASSVGLSTEAFF
TRBJ2-1	TRBV3-1/TRBV3-2	-	13	-	TGTGCCAGCAGCCCGAGCTCCTACAATGAGCAGTTCTTC	CASSPSSYNEQFF
TRBJ1-1	TRBV5-4	-	15	-	TGTGCCAGCAGCTTGGAGGGGCGCACGACCCCCCGGGCTTTCTTT	CASSLEGRTTPRAFF
TRBJ1-2	TRBV19	-	15	TRBD1	TGTGCCAGTAGTGCTTACCGGGACAGGTCGGATGGCTACACCTTC	CASSAYRDRSDGYTF
TRBJ2-5	TRBV5-1	-	17	-	TGCGCCAGCAGCTTCGGGACTCTCAAGAAGTACCAAGAGACCCAGTACTTC	CASSFGTLKKYQETQYF
TRBJ2-1	TRBV4-2	-	16	TRBD2	TGTGCCAGCAGCCAAGAACGGGAGGGAGGCTACAATGAGCAGTTCTTC	CASSQEREGGYNEQFF
TRBJ1-4	TRBV10-3	-	14	TRBD1	TGTGCCATCAGTGGAGGACAGGGAAATGAAAAACTGTTTTTT	CAISGGQGNEKLFF
TRBJ1-5	TRBV6-5	-	14	TRBD1	TGTGCCAGCAGGAGACAGGGGGGGAATCAGCCCCAGCATTTT	CASRRQGGNQPQHF
TRBJ2-5	TRBV6-6	-	12	TRBD2	TGTGCCAGCAGCGGCGGGGGAGAGACCCAGTACTTC	CASSGGGETQYF
TRBJ1-2	TRBV13	-	18	TRBD1	TGTGCCAGCAGCTGGGGACCGGGACAGGGTAGGGAAAACTATGGCTACACCTTC	CASSWGPGQGRENYGYTF
TRBJ2-2	TRBV5-1	-	14	-	TGCGCCAGCAGTGCCGGGAGCCACACCGGGGAGCTGTTTTTT	CASSAGSHTGELFF
TRBJ2-1	TRBV9	-	16	TRBD2	TGTGCCAGCAGCGTAGGAGGGGGACTAGCGGTAGATGAGCAGTTCTTC	CASSVGGGLAVDEQFF
TRBJ2-5	TRBV4-3	-	14	TRBD1	TGCGCCAGCAGCCAAGATAGGGGGCCAGAGACCCAGTACTTC	CASSQDRGPETQYF
TRBJ2-7	TRBV6-6	-	14	TRBD1	TGTGCCAGCAGTTACGCGGGACAGGGCTACGAGCAGTACTTC	CASSYAGQGYEQYF
TRBJ2-7	TRBV2	-	16	TRBD2	TGTGCCAGCAGTGGCCCGAGGGTAGCGGGAGTGTACGAGCAGTACTTC	CASSGPRVAGVYEQYF
TRBJ2-7	TRBV11-2	-	11	-	TGTGCCAGCAGCCGAGGGTACGAGCAGTACTTC	CASSRGYEQYF
TRBJ2-1	TRBV2	-	14	TRBD1	TGTGCCAGCATCCCTCAGGGGGCTGGCAATGAGCAGTTCTTC	CASIPQGAGNEQFF
TRBJ2-3	TRBV6-1	-	16	TRBD2	TGTGCCAGCAGTGAAATACTAGCGGGAGATGCGGATACGCAGTATTTT	CASSEILAGDADTQYF
TRBJ2-3	TRBV24-1	-	16	-	TGTGCCACCAGCCTTGGGGGAAGCGGGTTCACAGATACGCAGTATTTT	CATSLGGSGFTDTQYF
TRBJ2-1	TRBV14	-	13	-	TGTGCCAGCAGCCAAGATTGGCAGGGGCGGCAGTTCTTC	CASSQDWQGRQFF
TRBJ2-1	TRBV6-5	-	15	-	TGTGCCAGCAGTTCACAGGGTCGTTTGCTTGGGGAGCAGTTCTTC	CASSSQGRLLGEQFF
TRBJ2-1	TRBV11-2	-	18	TRBD2	TGTGCCAGCAGCTTAGTTGGGGCTAGCGGGAGAGGGTACAATGAGCAGTTCTTC	CASSLVGASGRGYNEQFF
TRBJ2-7	TRBV18	-	14	-	TGTGCCAGCTCTCGCCAAGGCAGGGTGGACGAGCAGTACTTC	CASSRQGRVDEQYF
TRBJ1-6	TRBV5-8	-	14	-	TGTGCCAGCAGCGCCAGGGTGGGCTATTCACCCCTCCACTTT	CASSARVGYSPLHF
TRBJ1-6	TRBV30	-	12	-	TGTGCCTGGATACAGGGAAATTCACCCCTCCACTTT	CAWIQGNSPLHF
TRBJ2-7	TRBV7-2	-	13	TRBD2	TGTGCCAGCAGCTTACAGCGGGAAAACGAGCAGTACTTC	CASSLQRENEQYF
TRBJ2-3	TRBV7-2	once	13	-	TGTGCCAGCAGCTTAGTGGGAGCAGATACGCAGTATTTT	CASSLVGADTQYF
TRBJ1-2	TRBV28	-	15	-	TGTGCCAGCAGACTTACAGGGCGTCCTAACTATGGCTACACCTTC	CASRLTGRPNYGYTF
TRBJ1-5	TRBV5-1	-	14	-	TGCGCCAGCAGCTTAAGTCCAGGGGCCGGGGCCCAGCATTTT	CASSLSPGAGAQHF
TRBJ2-6	TRBV7-6	-	15	-	TGTGCCAGCAGCTTACCCTACTCTGGGGCCAACGTCCTGACTTTC	CASSLPYSGANVLTF
TRBJ1-1	TRBV29-1	-	13	TRBD1	TGCAGCGTCGACCGACAGGGCCCAGTGGAAGCTTTCTTT	CSVDRQGPVEAFF
TRBJ1-1	TRBV6-2/TRBV6-3	-	13	TRBD1	TGTGCCAGCAGCCGACAGGGGAACACTGAAGCTTTCTTT	CASSRQGNTEAFF
TRBJ2-1	TRBV5-1	-	14	TRBD2	TGCGCCAGCAGGTTAACTAGCGGGAGTTATGAGCAGTTCTTC	CASRLTSGSYEQFF
TRBJ2-5	TRBV27	-	15	-	TGTGCCAGCAGTTTATTTGCAGGGGCGCCGGAGACCCAGTACTTC	CASSLFAGAPETQYF
TRBJ2-1	TRBV19	-	15	TRBD2	TGTGCCAGTAGTATAGTCCAGCGGGGGTACAATGAGCAGTTCTTC	CASSIVQRGYNEQFF